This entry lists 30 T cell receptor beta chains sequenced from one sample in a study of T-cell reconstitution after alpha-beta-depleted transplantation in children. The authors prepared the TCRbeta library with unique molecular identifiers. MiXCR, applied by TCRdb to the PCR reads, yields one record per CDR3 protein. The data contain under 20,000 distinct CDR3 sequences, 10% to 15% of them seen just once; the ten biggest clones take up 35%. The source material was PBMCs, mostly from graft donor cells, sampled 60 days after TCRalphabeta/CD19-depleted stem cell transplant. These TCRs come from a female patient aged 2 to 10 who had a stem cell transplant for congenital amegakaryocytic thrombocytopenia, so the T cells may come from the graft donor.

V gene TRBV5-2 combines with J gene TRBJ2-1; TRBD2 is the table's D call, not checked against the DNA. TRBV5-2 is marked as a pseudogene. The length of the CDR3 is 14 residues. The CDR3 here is CAMGPGLRYNEQFF. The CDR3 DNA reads TGTGCCATGGGCCCCGGGCTCCGGTACAATGAGCAGTTCTTC.

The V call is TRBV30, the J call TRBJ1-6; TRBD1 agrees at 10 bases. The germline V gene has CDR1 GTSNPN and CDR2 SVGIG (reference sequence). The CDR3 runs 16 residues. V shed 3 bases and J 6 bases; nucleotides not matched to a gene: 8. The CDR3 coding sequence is TGTGCCTGGAGACCACATCGGGACAGGGGTAATTCACCCCTCCACTTT. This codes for CAWRPHRDRGNSPLHF.

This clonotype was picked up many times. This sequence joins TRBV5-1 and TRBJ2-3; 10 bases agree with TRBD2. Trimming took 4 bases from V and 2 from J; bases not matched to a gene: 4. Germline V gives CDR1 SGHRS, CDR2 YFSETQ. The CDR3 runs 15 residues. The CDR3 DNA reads TGCGCCAGCAGCCAAGGACTAGCGGACACAGATACGCAGTATTTT. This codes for CASSQGLADTDTQYF. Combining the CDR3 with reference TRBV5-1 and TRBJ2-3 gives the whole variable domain KAGVTQTPRYLIKTRGQQVTLSCSPISGHRSVSWYQQTPGQGLQFLFEYFSETQRNKGNFPGRFSGRQFSNSRSEMNVSTLELGDSALYLCASSQGLADTDTQYFGPGTRLTVL.

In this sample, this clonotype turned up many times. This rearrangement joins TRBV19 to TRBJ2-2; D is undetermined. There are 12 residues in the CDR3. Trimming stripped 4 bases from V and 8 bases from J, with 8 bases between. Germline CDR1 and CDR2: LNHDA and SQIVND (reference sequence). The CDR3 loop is CASSTRLGELFF. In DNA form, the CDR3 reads TGTGCCAGTAGTACCAGACTTGGGGAGCTGTTTTTT.

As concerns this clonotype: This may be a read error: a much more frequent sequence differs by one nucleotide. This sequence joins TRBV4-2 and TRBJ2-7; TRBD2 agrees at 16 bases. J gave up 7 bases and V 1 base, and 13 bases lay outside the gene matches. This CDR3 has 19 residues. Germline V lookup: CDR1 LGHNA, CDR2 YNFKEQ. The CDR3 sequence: CASSQGLGLAGGPSGEQYF. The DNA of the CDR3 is TGTGCCAGCAGCCAAGGACTGGGACTAGCGGGAGGGCCATCCGGGGAGCAGTACTTC.

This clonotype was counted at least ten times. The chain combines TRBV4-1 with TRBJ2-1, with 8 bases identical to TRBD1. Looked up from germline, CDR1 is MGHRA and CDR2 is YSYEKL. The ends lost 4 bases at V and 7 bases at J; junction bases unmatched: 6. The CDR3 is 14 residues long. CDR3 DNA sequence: TGCGCCAGCAGCCGGGGACAGGCTATTAATGAGCAGTTCTTC. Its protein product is CASSRGQAINEQFF.

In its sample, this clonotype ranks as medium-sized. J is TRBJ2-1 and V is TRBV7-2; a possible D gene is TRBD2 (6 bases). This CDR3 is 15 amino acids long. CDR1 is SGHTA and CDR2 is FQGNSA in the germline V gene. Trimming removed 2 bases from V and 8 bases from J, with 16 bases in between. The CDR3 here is CASSLLVAGMDEQFF. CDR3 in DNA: TGTGCCAGCAGCTTACTCGTGGCGGGAATGGATGAGCAGTTCTTC.

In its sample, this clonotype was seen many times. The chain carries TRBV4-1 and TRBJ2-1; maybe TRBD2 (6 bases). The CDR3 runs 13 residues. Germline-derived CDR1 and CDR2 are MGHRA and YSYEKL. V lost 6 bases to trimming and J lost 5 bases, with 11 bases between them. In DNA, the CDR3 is TGCGCCAGCAGGCGGACGGGAGACAATGAGCAGTTCTTC. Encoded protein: CASRRTGDNEQFF.

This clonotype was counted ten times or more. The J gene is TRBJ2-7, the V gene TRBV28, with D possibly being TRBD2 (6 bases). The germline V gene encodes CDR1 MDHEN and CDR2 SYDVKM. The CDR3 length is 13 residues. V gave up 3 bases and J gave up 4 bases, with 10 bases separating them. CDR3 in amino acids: CASSFLGGYEQYF. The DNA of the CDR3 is TGTGCCAGCAGTTTTCTTGGGGGGTACGAGCAGTACTTC.

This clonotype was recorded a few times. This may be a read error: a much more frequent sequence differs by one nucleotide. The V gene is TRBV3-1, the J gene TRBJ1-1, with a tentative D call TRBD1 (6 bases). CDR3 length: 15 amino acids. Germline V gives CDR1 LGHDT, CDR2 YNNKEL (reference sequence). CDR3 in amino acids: CATSQELRGGAEAFF. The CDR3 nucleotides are TGTGCCACCAGCCAAGAGCTCAGGGGAGGCGCTGAAGCTTTCTTT.

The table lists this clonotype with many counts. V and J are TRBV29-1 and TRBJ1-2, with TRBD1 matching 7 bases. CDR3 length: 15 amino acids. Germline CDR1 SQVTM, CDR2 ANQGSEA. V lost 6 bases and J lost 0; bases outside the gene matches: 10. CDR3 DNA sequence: TGCAGCGTCCCCAGGGACAGAGCCTCTAACTATGGCTACACCTTC. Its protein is CSVPRDRASNYGYTF.

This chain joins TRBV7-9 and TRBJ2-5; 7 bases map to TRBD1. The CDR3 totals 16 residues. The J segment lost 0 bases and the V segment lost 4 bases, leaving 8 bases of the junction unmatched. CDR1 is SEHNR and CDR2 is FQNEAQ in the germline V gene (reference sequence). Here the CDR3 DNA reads TGTGCCAGCAGCTCCGGGACAGCGATGTACCAAGAGACCCAGTACTTC. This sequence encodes CASSSGTAMYQETQYF. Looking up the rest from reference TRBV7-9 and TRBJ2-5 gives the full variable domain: DTGVSQNPRHKITKRGQNVTFRCDPISEHNRLYWYRQTLGQGPEFLTYFQNEAQLEKSRLLSDRFSAERPKGSFSTLEIQRTEQGDSAMYLCASSSGTAMYQETQYFGPGTRLLVL.

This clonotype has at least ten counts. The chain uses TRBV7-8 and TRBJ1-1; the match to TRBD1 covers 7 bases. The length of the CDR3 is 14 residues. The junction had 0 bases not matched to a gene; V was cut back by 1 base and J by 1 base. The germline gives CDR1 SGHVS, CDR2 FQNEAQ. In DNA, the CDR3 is TGTGCCAGCAGCTTAGAGGGGGCGAACACTGAAGCTTTCTTT. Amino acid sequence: CASSLEGANTEAFF.

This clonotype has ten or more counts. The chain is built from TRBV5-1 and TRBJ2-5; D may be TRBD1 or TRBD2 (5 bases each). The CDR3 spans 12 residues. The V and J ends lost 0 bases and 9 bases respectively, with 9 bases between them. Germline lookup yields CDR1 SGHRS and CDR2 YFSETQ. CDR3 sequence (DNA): TGCGCCAGCAGCTTGGGAGGGGCCGCCCAGTACTTC. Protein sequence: CASSLGGAAQYF.

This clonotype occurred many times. CDR3 nucleotide sequence: TGCGCCAGCAGCCAAGATCCAGCGGGAAGCTACGAGCAGTACTTC. It translates to CASSQDPAGSYEQYF. The V call is TRBV4-1, the J call TRBJ2-7, with TRBD2 matching 7 bases. Per the germline V gene, CDR1 is MGHRA and CDR2 is YSYEKL. The CDR3 extends over 15 amino acids. The junction had 5 bases not matched to a gene; V was cut back by 0 bases and J by 3 bases.

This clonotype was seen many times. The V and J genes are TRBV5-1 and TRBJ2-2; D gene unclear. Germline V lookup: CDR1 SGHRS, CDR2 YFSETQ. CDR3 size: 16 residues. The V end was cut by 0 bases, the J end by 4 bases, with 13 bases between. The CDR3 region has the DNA TGCGCCAGCAGCTTGGCCTATGGGTCGACCACCGGGGAGCTGTTTTTT. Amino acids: CASSLAYGSTTGELFF.

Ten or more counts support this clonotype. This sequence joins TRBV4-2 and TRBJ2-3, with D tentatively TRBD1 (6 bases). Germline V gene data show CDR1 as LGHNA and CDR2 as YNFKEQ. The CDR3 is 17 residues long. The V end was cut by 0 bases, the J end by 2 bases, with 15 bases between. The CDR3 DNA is TGTGCCAGCAGCCAAGATAGGAACAGGGACGTCACAGATACGCAGTATTTT. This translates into CASSQDRNRDVTDTQYF.

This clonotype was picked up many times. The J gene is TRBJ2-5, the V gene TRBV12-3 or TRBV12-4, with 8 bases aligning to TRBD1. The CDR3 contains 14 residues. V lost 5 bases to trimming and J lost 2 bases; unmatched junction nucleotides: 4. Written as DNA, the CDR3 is TGTGCCAGCAGTCCCGGACAGGGACAAGAGACCCAGTACTTC. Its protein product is CASSPGQGQETQYF.

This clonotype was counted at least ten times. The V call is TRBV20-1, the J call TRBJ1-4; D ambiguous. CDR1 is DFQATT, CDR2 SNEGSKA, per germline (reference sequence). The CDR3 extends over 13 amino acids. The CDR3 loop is CRPWGGTNEKLFF. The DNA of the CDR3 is TGCAGGCCCTGGGGAGGTACTAATGAAAAACTGTTTTTT.

For the CDR3, the DNA is TGTGCCAGCAGTTACCGGGACAGGAACACCGGGGAGCTGTTTTTT. Translation gives CASSYRDRNTGELFF. The rearrangement joins TRBV6-2 or TRBV6-3 to TRBJ2-2; the match to TRBD1 covers 7 bases. Per germline, CDR1 MNHEY and CDR2 SVGEGT. V lost 2 bases to trimming and J lost 1 base; unmatched junction nucleotides: 1. There are 15 residues in the CDR3.

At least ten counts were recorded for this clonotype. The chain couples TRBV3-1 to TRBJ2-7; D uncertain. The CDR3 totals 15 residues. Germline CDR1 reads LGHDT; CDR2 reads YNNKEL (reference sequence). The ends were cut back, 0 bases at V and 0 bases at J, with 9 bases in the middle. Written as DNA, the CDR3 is TGTGCCAGCAGCCAAGAAGTGGGGAACTCCTACGAGCAGTACTTC. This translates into CASSQEVGNSYEQYF.

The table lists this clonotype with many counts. This CDR3 reads CSAPGLARSYNEQFF. The DNA of the CDR3 is TGCAGTGCCCCCGGACTAGCACGGTCCTACAATGAGCAGTTCTTC. The chain joins TRBV20-1 to TRBJ2-1; TRBD2 matches at 8 bases. The CDR3 runs to 15 residues. Germline loops: CDR1 DFQATT, CDR2 SNEGSKA (reference sequence). With 6 bases clipped from V and 1 base from J, the junction kept 8 bases outside the gene matches.

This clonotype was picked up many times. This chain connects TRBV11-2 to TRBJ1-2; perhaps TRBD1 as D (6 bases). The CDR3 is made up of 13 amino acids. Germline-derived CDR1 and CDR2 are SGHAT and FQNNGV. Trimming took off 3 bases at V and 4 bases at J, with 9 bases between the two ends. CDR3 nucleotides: TGTGCCAGCAGCTTCGGACAGAGCTATGGCTACACCTTC. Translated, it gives CASSFGQSYGYTF.

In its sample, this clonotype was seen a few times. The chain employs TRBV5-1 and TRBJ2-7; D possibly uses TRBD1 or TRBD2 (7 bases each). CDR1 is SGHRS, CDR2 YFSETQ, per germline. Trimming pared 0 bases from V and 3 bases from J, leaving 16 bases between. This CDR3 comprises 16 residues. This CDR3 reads CASSLVGGGSYYEQYF. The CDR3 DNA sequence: TGCGCCAGCAGCTTGGTAGGGGGCGGGAGTTACTACGAGCAGTACTTC.

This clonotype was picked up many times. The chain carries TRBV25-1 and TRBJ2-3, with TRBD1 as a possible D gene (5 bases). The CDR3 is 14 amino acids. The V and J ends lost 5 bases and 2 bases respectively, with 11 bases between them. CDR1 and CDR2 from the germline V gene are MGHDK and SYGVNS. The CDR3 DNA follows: TGTGCCAGCAGTTCCCTGGACAACACAGATACGCAGTATTTT. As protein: CASSSLDNTDTQYF.

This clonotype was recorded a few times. The CDR3 spells CASSFGHNSNQPQHF. Written as DNA, the CDR3 is TGTGCCAGCAGCTTCGGACACAATAGCAATCAGCCCCAGCATTTT. V usage is TRBV6-2 or TRBV6-3 and J usage is TRBJ1-5; tentative D call: TRBD1 (5 bases). This CDR3 contains 15 residues. The V end lost 6 bases, the J end lost 0 bases, and 12 bases lay between the germline ends. CDR1 MNHEY and CDR2 SVGEGT come from the germline V gene.

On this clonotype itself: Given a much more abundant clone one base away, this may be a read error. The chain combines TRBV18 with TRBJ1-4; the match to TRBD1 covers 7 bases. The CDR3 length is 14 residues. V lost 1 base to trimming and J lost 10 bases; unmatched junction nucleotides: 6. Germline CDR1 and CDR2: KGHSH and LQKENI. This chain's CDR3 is CASSPQGAGAKLFF. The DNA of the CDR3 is TGTGCCAGCTCACCACAGGGGGCCGGAGCAAAACTGTTTTTT.

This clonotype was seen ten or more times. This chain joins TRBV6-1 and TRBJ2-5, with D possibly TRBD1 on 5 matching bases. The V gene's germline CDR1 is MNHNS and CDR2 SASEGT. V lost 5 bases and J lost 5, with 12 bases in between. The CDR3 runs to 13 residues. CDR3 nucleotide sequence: TGTGCCAGCAGTCGAAGGGGTTGGGAGACCCAGTACTTC. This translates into CASSRRGWETQYF.

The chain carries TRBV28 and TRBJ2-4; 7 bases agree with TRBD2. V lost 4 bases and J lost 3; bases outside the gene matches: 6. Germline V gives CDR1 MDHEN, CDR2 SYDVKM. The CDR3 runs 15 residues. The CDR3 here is CASSYAGAVKNIQYF. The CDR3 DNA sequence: TGTGCCAGCAGTTACGCGGGAGCTGTCAAAAACATTCAGTACTTC. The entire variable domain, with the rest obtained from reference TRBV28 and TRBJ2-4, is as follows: DVKVTQSSRYLVKRTGEKVFLECVQDMDHENMFWYRQDPGLGLRLIYFSYDVKMKEKGDIPEGYSVSREKKERFSLILESASTNQTSMYLCASSYAGAVKNIQYFGAGTRLSVL.

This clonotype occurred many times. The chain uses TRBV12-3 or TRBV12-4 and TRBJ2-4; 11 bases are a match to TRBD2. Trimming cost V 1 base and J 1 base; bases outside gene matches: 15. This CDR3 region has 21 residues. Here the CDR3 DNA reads TGTGCCAGCAGTTTAGGGGGACTAGCGGAGAGACGGGGGGAGGCCAAAAACATTCAGTACTTC. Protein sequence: CASSLGGLAERRGEAKNIQYF.